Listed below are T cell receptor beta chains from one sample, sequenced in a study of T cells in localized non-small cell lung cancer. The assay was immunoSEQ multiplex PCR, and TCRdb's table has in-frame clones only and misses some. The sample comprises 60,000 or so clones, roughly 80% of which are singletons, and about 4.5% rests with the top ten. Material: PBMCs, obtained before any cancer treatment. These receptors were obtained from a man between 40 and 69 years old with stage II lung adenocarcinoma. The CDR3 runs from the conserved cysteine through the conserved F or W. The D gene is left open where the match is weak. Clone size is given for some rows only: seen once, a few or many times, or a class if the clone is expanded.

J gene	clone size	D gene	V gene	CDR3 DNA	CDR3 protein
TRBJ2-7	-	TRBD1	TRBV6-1	TGTGCCAGCAGTGAAGCGTACGGCAGGGGGCCTGTTGAGCAGTACTTC	CASSEAYGRGPVEQYF
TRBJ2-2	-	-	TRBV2	TGTGCCAGCAGTGAAGGGGACACAACCACCGGGGAGCTGTTTTTT	CASSEGDTTTGELFF
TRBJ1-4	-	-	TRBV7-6	TGTGCCAGCAGCTTACCTAATGAAAAACTGTTTTTT	CASSLPNEKLFF
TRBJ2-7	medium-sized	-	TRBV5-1	TGCGCCAGCAGCTTGGTGCCCTACGAGCAGTACTTC	CASSLVPYEQYF
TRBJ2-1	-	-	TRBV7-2	TGTGCCAGCAGGTTGCTAAATGAGCAGTTCTTC	CASRLLNEQFF
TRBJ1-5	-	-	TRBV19	TGTGCCAGTAGTCCTCCCGGGGCCCCTCGGAATCAGCCCCAGCATTTT	CASSPPGAPRNQPQHF
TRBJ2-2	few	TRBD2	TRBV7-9	TGCCTTGGGTCCGGGAGGAGTAGCACCGGGGAGCTGTTTTTT	CLGSGRSSTGELFF
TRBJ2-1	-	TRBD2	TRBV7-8	TGTGCCAGCAGCTTAAGAGCGGGGGGCTCCTACAATGAGCAGTTCTTC	CASSLRAGGSYNEQFF
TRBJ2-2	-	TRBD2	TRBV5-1	TGCGCCAGCAGCTCGCCCTCCCTATTGGCGGGAGTATCCGGGGAGCTGTTTTTT	CASSSPSLLAGVSGELFF
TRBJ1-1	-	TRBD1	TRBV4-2	TGTGCCAGCAGCCAGGGGGACAGGGCGGGAACTGAAGCTTTCTTT	CASSQGDRAGTEAFF
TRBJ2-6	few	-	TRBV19	TGTGCCAGTAGTATATCGGAGGCTGGGGCCAACGTCCTGACTTTC	CASSISEAGANVLTF
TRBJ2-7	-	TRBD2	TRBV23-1	TGCGCCAGCAGTCGCCCACTAGCGGGAGGGTCCTACGAGCAGTACTTC	CASSRPLAGGSYEQYF
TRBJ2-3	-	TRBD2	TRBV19	TGTGCCAGTAGTATAGAGGGAGGGCCAGATACGCAGTATTTT	CASSIEGGPDTQYF
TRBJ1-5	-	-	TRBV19	TGTGCCAGTAGTATCAGCGCCCCTGCCAATCAGCCCCAGCATTTT	CASSISAPANQPQHF
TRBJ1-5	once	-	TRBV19	TGTGCCAGTAGTATGGCGCAAGGTGTCGATCAGCCCCAGCATTTT	CASSMAQGVDQPQHF
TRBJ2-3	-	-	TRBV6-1	TGTGCCAGCAGTGAAGCAGGAGATACGCAGTATTTT	CASSEAGDTQYF
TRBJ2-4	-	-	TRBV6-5	TGTGCCAGCAGTTACCCCGGGACGAACATTCAGTACTTC	CASSYPGTNIQYF
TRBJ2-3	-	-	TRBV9	TGTGCCAGCAGCGTAACCCCTGTCTTCAGGTGGTCAACCCCAGATACGCAGTATTTT	CASSVTPVFRWSTPDTQYF
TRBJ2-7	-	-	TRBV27	TGTGCCAGCAGTTTATCGTCAGGGGTACCCAGGAAGTACTTC	CASSLSSGVPRKYF
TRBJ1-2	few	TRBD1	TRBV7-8	TGTGCCAGCAGCTCGACCGGACAGGTCTATGGCTACACCTTC	CASSSTGQVYGYTF
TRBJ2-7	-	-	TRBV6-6	TGTGCCAGCAGTCCTTTGGGATACGAGCAGTACTTC	CASSPLGYEQYF
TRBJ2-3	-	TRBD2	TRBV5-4	TGTGCCAGCAGCTTGCCAAGGTTAGCGGGAGATACAGATACGCAGTATTTT	CASSLPRLAGDTDTQYF
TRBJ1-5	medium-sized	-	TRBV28	TGTGCCAGCAGCTCGCTACGGAGCAATCAGCCCCAGCATTTT	CASSSLRSNQPQHF
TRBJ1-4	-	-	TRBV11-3	TGTGCCAGCAGCTCCCGAGGGGCGACTAATGAAAAACTGTTTTTT	CASSSRGATNEKLFF
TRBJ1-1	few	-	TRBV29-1	TGCAGCGTTGTAGTGAACACTGAAGCTTTCTTT	CSVVVNTEAFF
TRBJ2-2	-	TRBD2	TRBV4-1	TGCGCCAGCAGCCGAGTAAGCGGGAGGGCCACCGGGGAGCTGTTTTTT	CASSRVSGRATGELFF
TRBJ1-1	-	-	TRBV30	TGTGCCTGGAGGAGGCCCCCCGACACTGAAGCTTTCTTT	CAWRRPPDTEAFF
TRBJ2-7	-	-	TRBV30	TGTGCCTGGAGTAGCGAGCGCTCCTACGAGCAGTACTTC	CAWSSERSYEQYF
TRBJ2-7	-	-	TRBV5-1	TGCGCCAGCAGCATGACAGGTACCTACGAGCAGTACTTC	CASSMTGTYEQYF
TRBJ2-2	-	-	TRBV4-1	TGCGCCAGCAGCCCTTTCCCCGGGGGTGGCACCGGGGAGCTGTTTTTT	CASSPFPGGGTGELFF
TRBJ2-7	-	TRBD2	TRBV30	TGTGCCTGGAAGCTAGCGGGACCATACGAGCAGTACTTC	CAWKLAGPYEQYF
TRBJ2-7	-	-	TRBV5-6	TGTGCCAGCAGCTTGGGAGAGGGGATCAACGAGCAGTACTTC	CASSLGEGINEQYF